Here is one T cell receptor beta chain with its context. Germline CDR1 reads SGHNT; CDR2 reads YENEEA. This CDR3 has 15 residues. With V trimmed by 1 base and J by 3 bases, 4 bases remained unmatched. The data are from a study of blood T cell repertoires in COVID-19. TCRdb keeps only in-frame clones here, not all; method: immunoSEQ multiplex PCR. This repertoire shows about 200,000 clones, around 80% found once; its top ten account for approximately 13%. This chain joins TRBV11-3 and TRBJ2-7; the match to TRBD2 covers 9 bases. The receptor comes from a human donor in a cohort sampled during active COVID-19. Sequencing was done on a sample of peripheral blood. The CDR3, as DNA: TGTGCCAGCAGCTTAGGCGGTAGCGGGAGCTACGAGCAGTACTTC. This translates into CASSLGGSGSYEQYF.